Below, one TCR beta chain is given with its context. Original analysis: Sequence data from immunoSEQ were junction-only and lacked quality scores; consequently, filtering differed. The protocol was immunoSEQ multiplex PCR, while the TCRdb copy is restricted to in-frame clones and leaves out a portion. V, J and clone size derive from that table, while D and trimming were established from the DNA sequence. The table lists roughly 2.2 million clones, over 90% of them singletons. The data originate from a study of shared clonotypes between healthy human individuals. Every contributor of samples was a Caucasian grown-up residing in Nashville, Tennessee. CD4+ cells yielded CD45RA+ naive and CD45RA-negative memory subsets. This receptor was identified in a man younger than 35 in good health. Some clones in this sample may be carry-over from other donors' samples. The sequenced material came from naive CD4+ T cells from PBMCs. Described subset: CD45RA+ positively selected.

CDR3 nucleotide sequence: TGTGCCAGCAGTGTTCTAGAAGAGACCCAGTACTTC. Residues: CASSVLEETQYF. This chain connects TRBV25-1 to TRBJ2-5, with D uncertain. CDR3 length: 12 amino acids. Trimming took 4 bases from V and 3 from J, leaving 6 bases between them. Germline CDR1 is MGHDK and CDR2 is SYGVNS.